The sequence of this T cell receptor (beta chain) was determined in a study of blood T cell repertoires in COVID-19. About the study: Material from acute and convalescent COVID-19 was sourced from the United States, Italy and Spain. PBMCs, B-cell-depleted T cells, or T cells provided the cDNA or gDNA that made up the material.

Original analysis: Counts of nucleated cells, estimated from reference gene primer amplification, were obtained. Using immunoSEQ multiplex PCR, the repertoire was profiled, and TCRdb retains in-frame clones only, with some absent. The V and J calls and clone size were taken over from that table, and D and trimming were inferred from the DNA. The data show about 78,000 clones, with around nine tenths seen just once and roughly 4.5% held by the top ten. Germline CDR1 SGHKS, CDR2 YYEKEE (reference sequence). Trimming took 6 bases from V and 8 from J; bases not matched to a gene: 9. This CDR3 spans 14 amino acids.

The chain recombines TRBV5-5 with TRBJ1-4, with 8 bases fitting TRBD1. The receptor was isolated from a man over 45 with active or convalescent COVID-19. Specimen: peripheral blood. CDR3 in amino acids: CASTPDREGEKLFF. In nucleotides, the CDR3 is TGTGCCAGCACCCCGGACAGGGAGGGGGAAAAACTGTTTTTT.